This T cell receptor (beta chain) appears in the sequencing data of a study of T cell repertoires in cytomegalovirus infection. Across the study: It was recently identified HLA-C-restricted and well-studied HLA-B-restricted CMV epitopes that the study used. Both CMV infection and a matching HLA type were indicated by public TCR beta signatures.

This clonotype was seen just once. Its antigen is not identified. Findings of the study overall: Cumulative public TCR beta family frequency identified CMV carriers with the relevant HLA. HLA-C-restricted, CMV-specific TCR beta clonotypes were dominant ex vivo.

The CDR3 has 16 amino acids. CDR1 and CDR2 (germline): MNHEY, SVGAGI. V lost 2 bases and J lost 0, with 11 bases in between. Each CDR3 protein is one row after TCRdb ran MiXCR on the reads. The table lists about half a million distinct CDR3 sequences, around 30% of them singletons, with about a sixth in the top ten. Material: cultured PBMCs, obtained from culture after CMV antigen stimulation. This clonotype originated in a human donor in good health (CMV status not recorded). Some clones in this sample may be carry-over from other donors' samples. This chain links TRBV6-5 with TRBJ1-3, with TRBD1 as a possible D gene (6 bases). The CDR3 sequence is CASSYTTGSSGNTIYF. CDR3 nucleotide sequence: TGTGCCAGCAGTTACACAACAGGGAGCTCTGGAAACACCATATATTTT.